This T cell receptor beta chain was sequenced in a study of blood T cell repertoires in COVID-19. About the study: Spain, Italy and the United States supplied samples that represented acute and convalescent COVID-19. Nucleic acid was either cDNA or gDNA, and it came from T cells, B-cell-depleted T cells, or PBMCs.

The repertoire was sequenced with immunoSEQ multiplex PCR; TCRdb's copy has only in-frame clones and lacks some. Of tens of thousands of clones detected, roughly 80% appear once; the ten largest clones hold 40% to 60%. Germline CDR1 reads MGHDK; CDR2 reads SYGVNS. V was pared by 5 bases and J by 9 bases, with 14 bases between. This CDR3 is 12 amino acids long. The clonotype comes from a human donor in a cohort sampled during active COVID-19. The sequenced sample consisted of peripheral blood. This chain connects TRBV25-1 to TRBJ2-7; maybe TRBD2 (5 bases). DNA of the CDR3: TGTGCCAGCAGTCCCGGGCCAGCGGCGCAGTACTTC. As protein: CASSPGPAAQYF.